What follows is one TCR beta chain and its context. The antigen it recognizes is unknown. No qualities accompany the bases; no much larger clone lies one base away. This sample stems from a study of OX40 agonist ivuxolimab in advanced cancers. About the investigation overall: Ivuxolimab was a fully human IgG2 agonistic monoclonal antibody targeting the costimulatory receptor OX40 (CD134). Intravenous ivuxolimab was administered to patients every 2 weeks at six dose levels: 0.01, 0.1, 0.3, 1.5, 3 and 10 mg/kg. Of the 50 or so patients in dose escalation, about 20 had hepatocellular carcinoma, about 15 had melanoma, 9 had renal cell carcinoma and 9 had head and neck cancer. In the dose-escalation cohort, 82.7% of patients were male, and the mean age was around 60 years, with a range of roughly 20 to 80. Prior anti-PD-1, anti-PD-L1 or anti-CTLA-4 therapy was permitted, and approximately 41% of dose-escalation patients had received checkpoint inhibitors. Partial responses occurred in three dose-escalation patients, of whom one had hepatocellular carcinoma and two had cutaneous melanoma. The point of sequencing TCRbeta in the periphery was to test whether ivuxolimab changed TCR sequence diversity and drove clonal T-cell expansion. The paper covers the monotherapy dose-escalation part of the phase I ivuxolimab trial, which included N ≈ 57 patients.

Patients with a history of autoimmune disease or receiving systemic immunosuppression were excluded from the trial. Peripheral blood for TCR sequencing was drawn from every dose cohort at baseline, at cycle 4 day 1 and at cycle 7 day 1. Samples came from an open-label, multicenter, first-in-human phase I dose-escalation trial of ivuxolimab. Adults with locally advanced or metastatic melanoma, renal cell carcinoma, hepatocellular carcinoma or head and neck squamous cell carcinoma were enrolled in the trial. Before TCR sequencing, CD4+ and CD8+ T cells were separately sorted from peripheral blood. The study at large found these results: At doses of 0.1 to 3.0 mg/kg, clonal expansion of both CD4+ and CD8+ blood T cells was observed from baseline to week 6. In the 0.1-3.0 mg/kg groups, partial responders had among the lowest normalized peripheral clonal expansion, particularly in CD8+ T cells. After ivuxolimab, CD8+ T cells had more expanded clones than CD4+ T cells on average. Low levels of normalized T-cell clonal expansion were also seen in some patients who did not respond. Antigen specificity was not determined for the clonally expanded peripheral T cells.

V is shortened by 0 bases, J by 7 bases, and the region joining them spans 10 bases. CDR1 LNHNV and CDR2 YYDKDF were looked up in the germline V gene (reference sequence). Its CDR3 holds 14 amino acids, cysteine through phenylalanine. The read is trimmed to its CDR3 DNA, 42 bases read in frame from base 1. To sequence the TCRbeta CDR3 region, genomic DNA was isolated from the sorted cells. The immunoSEQ Assay was used to sequence the TCRbeta CDR3 regions. This is the immuneACCESS table as TCRdb keeps it, with only in-frame sequences that have V and J called. A part of the clones is gone; compared with another copy, unresolved V genes explain less than half, and the rest is unexplained. Counted in this sample were some 58,000 clones; roughly 86% of them appeared once. Around 13% of the sample is in the top ten clones.

The V gene is TRBV15 and the J gene is TRBJ1-5; the D gene assignment is ambiguous. This clonotype was obtained from an adult with an advanced solid tumor such as melanoma, head and neck, liver or kidney cancer. The sequenced sample was CD4+ or CD8+ T cells sorted from blood, obtained in a trial of the OX40 agonist ivuxolimab. The CDR3 protein is CATSRDLTNQPQHF. In nucleotides, the sequence is TGTGCCACCAGCAGAGATCTGACGAACCAGCCCCAGCATTTT.